A single sample gave rise to the 7 T cell receptor beta chains below, sequenced in a study of T cell changes during pregnancy in multiple sclerosis. Here immunoSEQ multiplex PCR was the method, and the copy in TCRdb shows in-frame clones only, minus some. Of some 67,000 clones detected, about 91% appear once; the ten largest clones hold 2.3%. Here the sequenced sample was peripheral blood, taken in the first trimester of pregnancy. These receptors were taken from a female donor with multiple sclerosis, enrolled in a pregnancy study.

This chain uses TRBV5-1 with TRBJ2-1; a weak D match, TRBD1 (6 bases). Germline values: CDR1 SGHRS, CDR2 YFSETQ. This CDR3 has 13 amino acids. V lost 2 bases and J 7 bases, leaving 10 bases between the germline ends. The CDR3 DNA reads TGCGCCAGCAGCTTTGTACAGGGTAATGAGCAGTTCTTC. It translates to CASSFVQGNEQFF.

This chain uses TRBV9 with TRBJ2-5; 9 bases are shared with TRBD1. The V gene's germline CDR1 is SGDLS and CDR2 YYNGEE. The CDR3 runs 17 residues. The ends lost 4 bases at V and 5 bases at J; junction bases unmatched: 15. The CDR3 DNA reads as TGTGCCAGCAGCACCCGGGATGACCGGGACAGGGACGAGACCCAGTACTTC. Translated: CASSTRDDRDRDETQYF.

The chain combines TRBV5-1 with TRBJ2-5; 8 nucleotides align to TRBD1. V was pared by 0 bases and J by 5 bases, with 6 bases of the junction left unmatched. The CDR3 covers 15 residues. The germline V gene encodes CDR1 SGHRS and CDR2 YFSETQ. CDR3 sequence (DNA): TGCGCCAGCAGCTTGGCCTGGACAGGGAGGGAGACCCAGTACTTC. Protein sequence: CASSLAWTGRETQYF.

V and J are TRBV11-1 and TRBJ2-2, with D tentatively TRBD2 (5 bases). V was trimmed by 3 bases and J by 4 bases, leaving 12 bases between them. This CDR3 is built from 15 residues. CDR1 is SGHAT and CDR2 is FQDESV in the germline V gene (reference sequence). CDR3 bases: TGTGCCAGCAGCTTTTTTGCGAGGGCCACCGGGGAGCTGTTTTTT. The encoded protein is CASSFFARATGELFF.

V usage is TRBV2 and J usage is TRBJ2-7; D unresolved. Trimming took off 7 bases at V and 3 bases at J, with 19 bases between the two ends. The CDR3 has 15 amino acids. Germline lookup yields CDR1 SNHLY and CDR2 FYNNEI. CDR3 protein: CASTPTVSGSYEQYF. The CDR3, as DNA: TGTGCCAGCACGCCCACAGTTTCCGGAAGCTACGAGCAGTACTTC.

The chain recombines TRBV23-1 with TRBJ2-2; 7 bases align to TRBD2. TRBV23-1 falls under the ORF class, with uncertain function. The CDR3 extends over 16 amino acids. V trimming: 7 bases; J trimming: 6 bases; junction bases outside the gene matches: 14. CDR3 bases: TGCGCCAGCATCGGTAAGGTGGGGGGGTGTCCCGGGGAGCTGTTTTTT. It codes for CASIGKVGGCPGELFF.

The DNA for the CDR3 is TGTGCCAGCAGTGAAGTGGCGGGAGAGACCCAGTACTTC. Protein sequence: CASSEVAGETQYF. The chain recombines TRBV6-1 with TRBJ2-5, with a tentative D call TRBD2 (5 bases). CDR1 and CDR2 (germline): MNHNS, SASEGT. Trimming took 1 base from V and 4 from J, leaving 7 bases between them. The CDR3 totals 13 residues.